A selection of T cell receptor beta chains follows, all from one sample in a study of OX40 agonist ivuxolimab in advanced cancers. Assay used: immunoSEQ multiplex PCR; TCRdb lists only in-frame clones, some missing. This sample has more than 45,000 clones; 70% to 90% occur once, and the top ten carry about 1%. The sequencing used CD4+ or CD8+ T cells sorted from blood, collected in a trial of the OX40 agonist ivuxolimab. The receptors derive from an adult with an advanced solid tumor such as melanoma, head and neck, liver or kidney cancer. The CDR3 runs from the conserved cysteine through the conserved F or W. Fields, in order: clone size, D gene, V gene, J gene, CDR3 DNA, CDR3 protein. D genes are given only for firm matches. Not every row has a clone size; where given, it reads once, few, many or a size class.

once	TRBD1	TRBV5-8	TRBJ2-7	TGTGCCAGCAGCTACGGGACAGGGAATCCCGAGCAGTACTTC	CASSYGTGNPEQYF
-	TRBD1	TRBV2	TRBJ1-1	TGTGCCAGCAGTGAGGACAGGGGTGTCTTGGGCACTGAAGCTTTCTTT	CASSEDRGVLGTEAFF
-	TRBD1	TRBV10-3	TRBJ2-7	TGTGCCATCAACACAGGGGGCGGGGCTGGGGAGCAGTACTTC	CAINTGGGAGEQYF
medium-sized	-	TRBV5-6	TRBJ2-7	TGTGCCAGCAGCTCCTGGACAGTGGCGGACGAGCAGTACTTC	CASSSWTVADEQYF
once	-	TRBV28	TRBJ1-2	TGTGCCAGCAGTTTAATGGGCAGGGAGGACTATGGCTACACCTTC	CASSLMGREDYGYTF
-	-	TRBV7-8	TRBJ2-7	TGTGCCAGCGCTCCTTTCGACCGGAGATACGAGCAGTACTTC	CASAPFDRRYEQYF
-	-	TRBV27	TRBJ1-5	TGTGCCAGCAGTTTAAGGGCCAGCAATCAGCCCCAGCATTTT	CASSLRASNQPQHF
-	TRBD1	TRBV28	TRBJ1-5	TGTGCCAGCAGCCCCCGGTCAGGGGGAATTCAGCCCCAGCATTTT	CASSPRSGGIQPQHF
-	-	TRBV5-1	TRBJ1-3	TGCGCCAGCAGGCTTCAAGACGGAGTTGGAAACACCATATATTTT	CASRLQDGVGNTIYF
once	-	TRBV18	TRBJ1-1	TGTGCCAGCTCACGGGGGCAGGACCTTTATGAAGCTTTCTTT	CASSRGQDLYEAFF
-	-	TRBV2	TRBJ1-1	TGTGCCAGCAGTGAAGCGAGGGGACACCGTAACACTGAAGCTTTCTTT	CASSEARGHRNTEAFF
-	-	TRBV28	TRBJ2-1	TGTGCCAGCAGTTTCGGGATTCCCAATGAGCAGTTCTTC	CASSFGIPNEQFF
-	-	TRBV28	TRBJ1-2	TGTGCCATCGGAAGAACAGGGTACTATGGCTACACCTTC	CAIGRTGYYGYTF
few	-	TRBV15	TRBJ1-5	TGTGCCACCAGAGGAGGGGGACGTGGCAATCAGCCCCAGCATTTT	CATRGGGRGNQPQHF
-	-	TRBV6-5	TRBJ1-6	TGTGCCAGCAGAGGGCAGGGTTCACCCCTCCACTTT	CASRGQGSPLHF
-	-	TRBV19	TRBJ1-1	TGTGCCAGTAGTATAGATTTTGTAGGGGAAGCTTTCTTT	CASSIDFVGEAFF
-	-	TRBV19	TRBJ2-1	TGTGCCAGTAGTAAGGATAGGGGGTGGCAGTTCTTC	CASSKDRGWQFF
-	TRBD2	TRBV11-1	TRBJ2-2	TGTGCCAGCAGCTTAGAGGAGACTAGCGGCGGGGAGCTGTTTTTT	CASSLEETSGGELFF
-	TRBD1	TRBV23-1	TRBJ2-7	TGCGCCAGCAGTCAAAAAAGGACAGGGGCTCCTCACGAGCAGTACTTC	CASSQKRTGAPHEQYF
-	-	TRBV12-5	TRBJ2-2	TGTGCTAGTGCGGCAGACCCTACCGGGGAGCTGTTTTTT	CASAADPTGELFF
-	-	TRBV20-1	TRBJ2-7	TGCAGTGTCCCCGGGCCCGAGCAGTACTTC	CSVPGPEQYF
-	TRBD1	TRBV7-3	TRBJ2-2	TGTGCCAGCAGCCCCTACAGGGGTGGCGGGGAGCTGTTTTTT	CASSPYRGGGELFF
-	-	TRBV10-1	TRBJ2-2	TGCGCCAGCAGTGAGTCAACAGGGACCACCGGGGAGCTGTTTTTT	CASSESTGTTGELFF
once	-	TRBV7-2	TRBJ2-7	TGTGCCAGCAGTTACCAGGGCGGGTACGAGCAGTACTTC	CASSYQGGYEQYF
-	-	TRBV7-9	TRBJ1-4	TGTGCCAGCAGCATTGGACAGCCTAATGAAAAACTGTTTTTT	CASSIGQPNEKLFF
-	-	TRBV7-9	TRBJ1-1	TGTGCCAGCAGCCCTAGGGTGGGGACTGAAGCTTTCTTT	CASSPRVGTEAFF
-	TRBD1	TRBV5-4	TRBJ1-2	TGTGCCAGCAGCTACCGGGACAGGGTATTCGGTGGCTACACCTTC	CASSYRDRVFGGYTF
once	-	TRBV19	TRBJ2-7	TGTGCCAGTAGTAAAAGACAGGAGGGACCCTACGAGCAGTACTTC	CASSKRQEGPYEQYF
once	TRBD2	TRBV30	TRBJ2-1	TGTGCCTGGAAGGCCATACTAGCGGGAGGGTCGGAGCAGTTCTTC	CAWKAILAGGSEQFF
-	-	TRBV19	TRBJ1-6	TGTGCCAGTAGTCAACTCCTGCCCGGGAGTTCACCCCTCCACTTT	CASSQLLPGSSPLHF
-	TRBD1	TRBV15	TRBJ1-2	TGTGCCACCAGCAGAGGAGACAGGGGTGATGGCTACACCTTC	CATSRGDRGDGYTF
-	-	TRBV5-4	TRBJ1-4	TGTGCCAGCAGCTTGGCCGGGCTTAATGAAAAACTGTTTTTT	CASSLAGLNEKLFF
-	TRBD1	TRBV6-5	TRBJ2-1	TGTGCCAGCAGACGGGGACAGGTCAATGAGCAGTTCTTC	CASRRGQVNEQFF
-	TRBD2	TRBV27	TRBJ2-7	TGTGCCAGCAGTTTATCGGGAGGGTACGAGCAGTACTTC	CASSLSGGYEQYF
-	TRBD2	TRBV7-3	TRBJ2-7	TGTGCCAGCAGCTTACAAAGCGGGATTTTAAACGAGCAGTACTTC	CASSLQSGILNEQYF
-	-	TRBV5-4	TRBJ2-6	TGTGCCAGCAGCTTAGGGGTGACTGGGGCCAACGTCCTGACTTTC	CASSLGVTGANVLTF
few	-	TRBV18	TRBJ1-2	TGTGCCAGCTCACCGACAGAGAACTATGGCTACACCTTC	CASSPTENYGYTF
-	-	TRBV14	TRBJ2-3	TGTGCCAGCAGCCAAGATGGTCCTACGCAGTATTTT	CASSQDGPTQYF
-	-	TRBV19	TRBJ2-3	TGTGCCAGTAGTATTATCGGACAGAGCACAGATACGCAGTATTTT	CASSIIGQSTDTQYF
-	-	TRBV7-8	TRBJ2-2	TGTGCCAGCAGCTTGTCAGGGATCACCAGGGAGCTGTTTTTT	CASSLSGITRELFF
-	-	TRBV5-1	TRBJ2-1	TGCGCCAGCAGCTTGGAGCCGTACAAAAACAATGAGCAGTTCTTC	CASSLEPYKNNEQFF
-	-	TRBV7-8	TRBJ2-1	TGTGCCAGCAGCTTAGCGGAGGGCCCCTACAATGAGCAGTTCTTC	CASSLAEGPYNEQFF